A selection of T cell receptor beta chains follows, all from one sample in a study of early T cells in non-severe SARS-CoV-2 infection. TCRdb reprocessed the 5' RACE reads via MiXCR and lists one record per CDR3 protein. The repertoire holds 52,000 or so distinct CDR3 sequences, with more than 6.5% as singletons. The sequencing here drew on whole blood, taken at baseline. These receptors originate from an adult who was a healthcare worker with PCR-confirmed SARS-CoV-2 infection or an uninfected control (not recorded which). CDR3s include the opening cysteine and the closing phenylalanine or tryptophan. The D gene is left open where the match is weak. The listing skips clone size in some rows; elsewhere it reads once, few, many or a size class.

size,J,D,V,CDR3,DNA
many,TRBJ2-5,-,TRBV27,CASSLFGGWGETQYF,TGTGCCAGCAGTTTATTCGGGGGATGGGGGGAGACCCAGTACTTC
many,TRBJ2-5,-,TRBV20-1,CSASAAEQAETQYF,TGCAGTGCTAGCGCCGCGGAACAGGCAGAGACCCAGTACTTC
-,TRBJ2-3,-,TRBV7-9,CASSFWTRSPPDTQYF,TGTGCCAGCAGCTTTTGGACAAGATCGCCCCCAGATACGCAGTATTTT
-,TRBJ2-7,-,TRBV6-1,CASTLLRQPLFNEQYF,TGTGCCAGCACCCTACTCCGACAGCCGCTATTTAACGAGCAGTACTTC
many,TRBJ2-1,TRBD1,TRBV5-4,CASSSPGQGTYNEQFF,TGTGCCAGCAGCTCTCCGGGACAGGGAACGTACAATGAGCAGTTCTTC
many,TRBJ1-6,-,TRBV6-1,CASSERKIPPLHF,TGTGCCAGCAGTGAACGAAAGATTCCACCCCTCCACTTT
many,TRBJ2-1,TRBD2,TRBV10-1,CASSESLASGRFYNEQFF,TGCGCCAGCAGTGAGTCGTTGGCTAGCGGGCGTTTTTACAATGAGCAGTTCTTC
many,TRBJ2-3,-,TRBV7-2,CASSYRSADTQYF,TGTGCCAGCTCCTATCGGAGCGCAGATACGCAGTATTTT
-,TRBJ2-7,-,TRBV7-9,CASSLGHRSYEQYF,TGTGCCAGCAGCTTAGGTCACCGCTCCTACGAGCAGTACTTC
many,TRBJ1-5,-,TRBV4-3,CASSQDLEDQPQHF,TGCGCCAGCAGCCAAGATCTCGAGGATCAGCCCCAGCATTTT
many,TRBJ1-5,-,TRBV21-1,CASSKNYSNQPQHF,TGTGCCAGCAGCAAAAACTATAGCAATCAGCCCCAGCATTTT
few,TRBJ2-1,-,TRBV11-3,CASSSGARGYDEQFF,TGTGCCAGCAGCTCCGGGGCAAGGGGCTACGATGAGCAGTTCTTC
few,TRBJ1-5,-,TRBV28,CASSRWGRPNQPQHF,TGTGCCAGCAGTCGTTGGGGGAGGCCCAATCAGCCCCAGCATTTT
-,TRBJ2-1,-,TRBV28,CATRQQGGNEQFF,TGTGCCACCAGACAGCAGGGGGGCAATGAGCAGTTCTTC
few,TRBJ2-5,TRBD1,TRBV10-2,CASRTTGAPKTQYF,TGCGCCAGCAGGACCACAGGGGCGCCAAAGACCCAGTACTTC
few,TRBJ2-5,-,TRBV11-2,CASSSGGQETQYF,TGTGCCAGCAGTTCGGGCGGCCAAGAGACCCAGTACTTC
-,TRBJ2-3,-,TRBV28,CASRSGEFTDTQYF,TGTGCCAGCAGGTCGGGGGAGTTCACAGATACGCAGTATTTT
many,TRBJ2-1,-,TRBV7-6,CASSLALGRGAYNEQFF,TGTGCCAGCAGCTTAGCGCTGGGCAGGGGCGCCTACAATGAGCAGTTCTTC
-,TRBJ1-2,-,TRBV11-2,CASSMTGYGYTF,TGTGCCAGCAGCATGACAGGTTATGGCTACACCTTC
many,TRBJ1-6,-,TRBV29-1,CSVAAAGVGSPLHF,TGCAGCGTTGCGGCGGCAGGGGTAGGCTCACCCCTCCACTTT
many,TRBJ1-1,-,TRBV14,CASSQVEGRDTEAFF,TGTGCCAGCAGCCAAGTCGAGGGCCGGGACACTGAAGCTTTCTTT
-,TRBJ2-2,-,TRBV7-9,CASSLLLAQNTGELFF,TGTGCCAGCAGCCTCCTCCTGGCTCAGAACACCGGGGAGCTGTTTTTT
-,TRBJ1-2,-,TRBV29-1,CSVPAALQATF,TGCAGCGTTCCCGCAGCCCTTCAGGCCACCTTC
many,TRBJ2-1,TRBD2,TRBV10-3,CATQRGEYSYNEQFF,TGTGCCACCCAGCGGGGGGAATACTCCTACAATGAGCAGTTCTTC
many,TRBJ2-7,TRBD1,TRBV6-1,CASFEDRVIHEQYF,TGTGCCAGCTTCGAGGACAGGGTAATCCACGAGCAGTACTTC
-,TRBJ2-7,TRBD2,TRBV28,CAVREWQDTGEQYF,TGTGCCGTGCGGGAGTGGCAGGACACGGGGGAGCAGTACTTC
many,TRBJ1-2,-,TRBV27,CASSLLGPDRAYTF,TGTGCCAGCAGTTTATTAGGCCCAGACCGGGCCTACACCTTC
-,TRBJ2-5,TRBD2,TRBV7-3,CASSLGTSGFQYF,TGTGCCAGCAGCCTGGGGACTAGCGGCTTCCAGTACTTC
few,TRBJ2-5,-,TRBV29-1,CSVLGSVQETQYF,TGCAGCGTTCTTGGCAGTGTCCAAGAGACCCAGTACTTC
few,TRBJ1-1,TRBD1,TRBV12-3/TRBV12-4,CASSPYFWGQGEAFF,TGTGCCAGCAGCCCCTATTTTTGGGGACAGGGGGAGGCTTTCTTT
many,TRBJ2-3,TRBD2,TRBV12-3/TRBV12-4,CASSLQRGTYTDTQYF,TGTGCCAGCAGCTTACAGCGGGGGACCTACACAGATACGCAGTATTTT
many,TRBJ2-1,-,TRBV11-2,CASSLRVQRNYNEQFF,TGTGCCAGCAGCTTAAGGGTCCAGCGGAATTACAATGAGCAGTTCTTC
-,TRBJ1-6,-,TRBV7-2,CASSLAPTLSSLHF,TGTGCCAGCAGCTTAGCACCTACACTTTCATCCCTCCACTTT
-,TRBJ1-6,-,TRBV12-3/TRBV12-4,CAFKSDSPLHF,TGTGCCTTTAAATCCGATTCACCCCTCCACTTT
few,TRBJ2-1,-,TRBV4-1,CASSPPGNEQFF,TGCGCCAGCAGCCCTCCGGGGAATGAGCAGTTCTTC
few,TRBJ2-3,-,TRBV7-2,CASSVGGWPDTQYF,TGTGCCAGCAGCGTGGGGGGATGGCCGGATACGCAGTATTTT
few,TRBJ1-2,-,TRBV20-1,CSARDPMFGYTF,TGCAGTGCTAGAGATCCCATGTTCGGCTACACCTTC
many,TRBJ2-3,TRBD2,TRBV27,CASSLRLSLAGGTRHDTQYF,TGTGCCAGCAGTTTGAGATTAAGTTTAGCGGGGGGTACCAGGCACGATACGCAGTATTTT
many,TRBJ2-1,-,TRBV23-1,CASSPHNNEQFF,TGCGCCAGCAGTCCCCATAACAATGAGCAGTTCTTC
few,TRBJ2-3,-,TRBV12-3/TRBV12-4,CASSGDHTDTQYF,TGTGCCAGCAGTGGGGATCACACAGATACGCAGTATTTT